A selection of T cell receptor beta chains follows, all from one sample in a study of blood T cells in healthy people across ages. Each CDR3 protein gets one entry after TCRdb re-called the 5' RACE reads with MiXCR. The sample contains fewer than 900,000 distinct CDR3 sequences, roughly 45% of which appear only once. Material for sequencing was blood. All receptors come from a woman in her sixties or seventies in good health. Both conserved end residues are part of each CDR3. A D gene is named only where the DNA matches it firmly.

D gene: TRBD1
V gene: TRBV7-2
CDR3 protein: CASSLSSGQGEEQYF

D gene: TRBD2
V gene: TRBV20-1
CDR3 protein: CSARGTSGGLSYEQYF

D gene: .
V gene: TRBV7-2
CDR3 protein: CASSSFRVQTNSPLHF

D gene: .
V gene: TRBV19
CDR3 protein: CAAGGWETQYF

D gene: .
V gene: TRBV27
CDR3 protein: CASKRALKPHEQYF

D gene: TRBD1
V gene: TRBV7-9
CDR3 protein: CASSPRRQGDHNEQFF

D gene: .
V gene: TRBV7-3
CDR3 protein: CAGSPRGGGRDTQYF

D gene: .
V gene: TRBV20-1
CDR3 protein: CSARLAALDTQYF

D gene: TRBD1
V gene: TRBV4-1
CDR3 protein: CASSQLGQGSKNEQFF

D gene: TRBD2
V gene: TRBV6-2/TRBV6-3
CDR3 protein: CASKASGSYEQFF

D gene: .
V gene: TRBV6-1
CDR3 protein: CASSGGLGNAGDTQYF